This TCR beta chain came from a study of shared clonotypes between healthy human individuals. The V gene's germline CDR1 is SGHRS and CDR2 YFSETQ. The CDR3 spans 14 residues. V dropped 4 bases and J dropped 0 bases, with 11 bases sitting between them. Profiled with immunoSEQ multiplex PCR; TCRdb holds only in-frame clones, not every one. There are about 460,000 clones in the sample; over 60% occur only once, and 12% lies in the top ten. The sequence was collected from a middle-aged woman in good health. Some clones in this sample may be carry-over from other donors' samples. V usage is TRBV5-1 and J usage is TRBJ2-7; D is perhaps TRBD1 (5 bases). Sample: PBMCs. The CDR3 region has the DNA TGCGCCAGCAGCGAAGACAGTCCCTCCTACGAGCAGTACTTC. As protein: CASSEDSPSYEQYF.